This T cell receptor (beta chain) derives from a study of blood T cell repertoires in COVID-19. Germline loops: CDR1 SEHNR, CDR2 FQNEAQ (reference sequence). The CDR3 has 13 amino acids. Trimming pared 2 bases from V and 3 bases from J, leaving 7 bases between. Sequencing used immunoSEQ multiplex PCR; TCRdb keeps in-frame clones, though not all of them. This table holds about 52,000 clones, less than 95% found once. This sequence joins TRBV7-9 and TRBJ1-1; no clear D. The source is a human donor in a cohort sampled during active COVID-19. Input material: peripheral blood. The CDR3 protein is CASSLPGYTEAFF. CDR3 in DNA: TGTGCCAGCAGCTTACCGGGTTACACTGAAGCTTTCTTT.